This T cell receptor (beta chain) was observed in a study of T cells after yellow fever vaccination. Study-level information: Some fractions had low cell numbers, and these were prepared with SMART-Seq v4 Ultra Low Input. Study-wide points: Researchers report a weaker secondary response that nonetheless peaked faster, day 5 versus 15.

Each CDR3 protein gets one entry after TCRdb re-called the 5' RACE reads with MiXCR. The sample lists 150,000 to 200,000 distinct CDR3 sequences, 11% seen once, with less than 40% in the top ten. A remark on this clonotype: Its antigen remains unknown.

The V end lost 0 bases, the J end lost 0 bases, and 8 bases lay between the germline ends. This CDR3 has 16 residues. CDR1 is LGHNA, CDR2 YNFKEQ, per germline. This receptor was taken from a man between 18 and 35 years old who received the YFV17D yellow fever vaccine. Sequenced here: CD8+ T cells sorted from PBMCs, sampled 15 days after the yellow fever booster vaccination. The rearrangement joins TRBV4-2 to TRBJ2-2; D is ambiguous. The CDR3 spells CASSQEAVTNTGELFF. DNA of the CDR3: TGTGCCAGCAGCCAAGAGGCAGTCACGAACACCGGGGAGCTGTTTTTT.